This entry describes one TCR beta chain. The antigen is unknown. The junction departs from the called germline gene at one end, perhaps through a read error. With 60 Vbeta and 13 Jbeta primers, the PCR was carried out. Measured with immunoSEQ multiplex PCR; TCRdb has only the in-frame clones, and not every one. This sample yields under 200,000 clones, of which over 75% are seen a single time; around 2.5% belongs to the top ten. The sample comes from a study of cytomegalovirus exposure and HLA in healthy donors. Germline assignment: CDR1 LNHDA and CDR2 SQIVND (reference sequence). The CDR3 is 12 amino acids. Whole-study findings and limits: Across donors, presence/absence analyses took sequencing depth to be roughly uniform.

This chain uses TRBV19 with TRBJ1-5; 7 nucleotides agree with TRBD1. This TCR derives from a man aged 55 to 70 in good health and CMV-seronegative. The source material was PBMCs. The CDR3 bases are TGTGCCAGTAGGACAGGGAATCAGCCCCAGAATTTT. It specifies CASRTGNQPQNF. Full variable domain (remainder filled in from reference TRBV19 and TRBJ1-5): DGGITQSPKYLFRKEGQNVTLSCEQNLNHDAMYWYRQDPGQGLRLIYYSQIVNDFQKGDIAEGYSVSREKKESFPLTVTSAQKNPTAFYLCASRTGNQPQNFGDGTRLSIL.